This entry describes one T cell receptor (beta chain). Many counts were recorded for this clone. The antigen it recognizes is unknown. Per-base qualities were not stored, and no clone one base away is much larger. V gives up 6 bases and J gives up 9 bases, and the segment between their germline ends measures 15 bases. Measured from the cysteine to the phenylalanine, the CDR3 is 13 residues long. Of all the DNA, just the CDR3 is kept, 39 bases in frame from base 1. CDR1 LNHNV and CDR2 YYDKDF were looked up in the germline V gene (reference sequence). The High Capacity cDNA Reverse Transcription Kit was used to reverse transcribe all of the isolated RNA, meaning that expressed TCRB transcripts were what got sequenced. Naive, central memory and regulatory T cell samples underwent deep immunoSEQ sequencing, averaging about 3.5 million total reads per sample. Sorted cells were lysed in RLT buffer, and RNA was extracted using DNase-treated RNeasy Micro or Mini kits according to cell number. To prevent cross-contamination, each cell subset was processed individually, whereas patient and healthy donor samples were processed jointly. TCRB sequences were amplified from cDNA with the immunoSEQ multiplex PCR, producing 87-bp fragments spanning the CDR3 region. Sequencing of the amplicons was done on the Illumina HiSeq platform. Under the source paper's analysis protocol: PCR bias was corrected computationally using synthetic template baselines, and reads within Hamming distance 2 were collapsed, with unmergeable singletons discarded. By aligning reads against IMGT, V, D and J genes, CDR3 length, and insertions or deletions at six rearrangement sites were assigned. Clonotype counts were normalized to sorted cell number within each subset before computing true diversity and Gini coefficients with the tcR R package. The overlap coefficient, calculated on TCRB nucleotide sequences, was used to measure repertoire sharing. This immuneACCESS table, as held by TCRdb, lists in-frame sequences with V and J called but not all clones. Of the missing ones, under half trace to an unresolved V gene in checked studies; the others have no known cause. V and J calls and clone size follow that table, whereas D and trimming were derived from the DNA. The sample has almost 350,000 clones on record, roughly 8% of them singletons. The top ten constitute 0.44% of the sample.

The record originates from a study of beta chain features in type 1 diabetes (dated by TCRdb to about 2018). About the full investigation: Mean age, gender distribution, total cell number and subset yield did not differ between patients and healthy donors. Naive and central memory subsets were obtained from all 30 or so donors, but regulatory and stem cell-like memory subsets were isolated from only 8 patients and roughly 8 healthy donors. Across all samples, around 100 million sorted cells were examined, and cell number per subset correlated strongly with RNA yield. The study compared TCRB repertoires of sorted circulating CD4+ T cell subsets between recently diagnosed type 1 diabetes patients and matched healthy donors.

From each donor, a single peripheral blood sample of 100 to 150 mL on average was drawn into heparinised tubes. A BD FACSAria II and a panel including CD45RO, CCR7, CD25, CD127, CD95 and CD27 were used to sort naive, central memory, regulatory and stem cell-like memory CD4+ T cells. A purity above 95% was achieved for all sorted populations. PBMCs were isolated immediately by Lymphoprep density gradient centrifugation and stained directly without culture. Samples were stained and sorted in pairs, with one healthy donor and one patient per experiment, so that batch effects were minimized. What the work shows at the level of the full study, not this receptor alone: Shorter templates might be favored by PCR, yet because patient and control samples were amplified and corrected together, any such skew would affect both groups equally. Sequencing cDNA rather than genomic DNA could over-represent highly expressing activated cells, although activation and CD3 levels did not differ between groups. Patients with type 1 diabetes made fewer insertions and deleted more nucleotides at VDJ recombination sites, implying thymic rearrangement abnormalities. A moderate but significant shortening of TCRB CDR3 length was observed in type 1 diabetes patients in all four CD4+ subsets. Naive, central memory and regulatory TCRB repertoires appeared to be more alike among patients than among healthy donors. Only small numbers of individuals were included in the HLA sub-analyses, which left unresolved whether HLA type had any influence on TCRB rearrangement.

The clonotype originates from a woman aged 18-29 years in good health. The chain is made from TRBV15 and TRBJ2-1, with the D segment identity uncertain. What was sequenced was central memory CD4+ T cells from blood. In nucleotide form, the sequence is TGTGCCACCAGGCCCCAAGTTTCCGTTGAGCAGTTCTTC. It codes for CATRPQVSVEQFF.